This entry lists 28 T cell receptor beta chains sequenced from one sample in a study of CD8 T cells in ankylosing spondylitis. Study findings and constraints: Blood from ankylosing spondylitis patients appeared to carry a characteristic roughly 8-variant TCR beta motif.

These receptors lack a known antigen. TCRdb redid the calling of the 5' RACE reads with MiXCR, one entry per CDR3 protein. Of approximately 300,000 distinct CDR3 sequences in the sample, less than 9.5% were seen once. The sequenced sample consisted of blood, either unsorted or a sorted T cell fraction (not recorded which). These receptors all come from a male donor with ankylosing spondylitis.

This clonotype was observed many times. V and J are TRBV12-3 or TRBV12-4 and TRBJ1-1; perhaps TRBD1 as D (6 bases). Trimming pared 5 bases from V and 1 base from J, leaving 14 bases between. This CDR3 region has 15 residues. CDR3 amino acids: CASSTWAGANTEAFF. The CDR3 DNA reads TGTGCCAGCAGTACCTGGGCAGGGGCGAACACTGAAGCTTTCTTT.

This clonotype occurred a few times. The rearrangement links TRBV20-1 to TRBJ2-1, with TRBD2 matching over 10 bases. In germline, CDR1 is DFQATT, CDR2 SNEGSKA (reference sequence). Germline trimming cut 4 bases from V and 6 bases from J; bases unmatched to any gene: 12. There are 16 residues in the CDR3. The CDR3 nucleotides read TGCAGTGCTAAGATCCCCCTAGCGGGAGTAGGCAATGAGCAGTTCTTC. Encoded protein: CSAKIPLAGVGNEQFF.

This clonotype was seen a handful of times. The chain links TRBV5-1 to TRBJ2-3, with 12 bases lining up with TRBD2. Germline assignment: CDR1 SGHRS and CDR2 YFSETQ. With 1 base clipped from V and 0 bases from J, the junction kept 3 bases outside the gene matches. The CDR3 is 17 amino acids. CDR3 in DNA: TGCGCCAGCAGCTTGAGGGGGACTAGCGGGAGCACAGATACGCAGTATTTT. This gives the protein CASSLRGTSGSTDTQYF.

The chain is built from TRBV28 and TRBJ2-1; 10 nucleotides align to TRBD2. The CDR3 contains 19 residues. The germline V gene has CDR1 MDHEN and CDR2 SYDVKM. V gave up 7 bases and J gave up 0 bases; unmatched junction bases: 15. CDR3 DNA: TGTGCCAGCATTCAGCCGAGCGGGAGGGGCAAGAGCTCCTACAATGAGCAGTTCTTC. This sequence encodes CASIQPSGRGKSSYNEQFF.

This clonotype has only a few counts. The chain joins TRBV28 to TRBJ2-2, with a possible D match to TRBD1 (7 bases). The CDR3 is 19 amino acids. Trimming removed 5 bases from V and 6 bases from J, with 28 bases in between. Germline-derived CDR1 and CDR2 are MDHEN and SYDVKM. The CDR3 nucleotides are TGTGCCAGCAGTCCGACGGGGTGGTACACAGGGGACTCCTCCGGGGAGCTGTTTTTT. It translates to CASSPTGWYTGDSSGELFF.

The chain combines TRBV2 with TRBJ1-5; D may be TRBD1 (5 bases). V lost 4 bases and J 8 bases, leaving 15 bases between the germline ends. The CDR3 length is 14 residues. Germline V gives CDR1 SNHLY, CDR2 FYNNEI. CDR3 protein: CASSGGRGDEPQHF. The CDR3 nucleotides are TGTGCCAGCAGTGGGGGACGGGGGGATGAGCCCCAGCATTTT.

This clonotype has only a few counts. CDR3 nucleotide sequence: TGCGCCAGCAGCCCATTCGGGCTAGCCGCTTACGAGCAGTACTTC. This gives the protein CASSPFGLAAYEQYF. The V call is TRBV5-1, the J call TRBJ2-7; the D gene is possibly TRBD2 (5 bases). The CDR3 extends over 15 amino acids. Germline V gene lookup returns CDR1 SGHRS and CDR2 YFSETQ. Trimming cost V 4 bases and J 4 bases, with 18 bases left between them.

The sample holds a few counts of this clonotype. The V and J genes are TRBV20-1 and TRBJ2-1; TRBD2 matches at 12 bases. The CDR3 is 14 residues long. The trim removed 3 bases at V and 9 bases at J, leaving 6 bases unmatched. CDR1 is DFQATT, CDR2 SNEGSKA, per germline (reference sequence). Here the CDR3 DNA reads TGCAGTGCTAGGACTAGCGGGAGAATTAGTGAGCAGTTCTTC. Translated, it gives CSARTSGRISEQFF.

The CDR3 bases are TGTGCCAGCAGCGATGCCAGGACAGACAACCCCTATCAGCAGTACTTC. Encoded protein: CASSDARTDNPYQQYF. The V call is TRBV2, the J call TRBJ2-7, with D possibly TRBD1 on 6 matching bases. Per germline, CDR1 SNHLY and CDR2 FYNNEI. There are 16 residues in the CDR3. Trimming pared 6 bases from V and 8 bases from J, leaving 26 bases between.

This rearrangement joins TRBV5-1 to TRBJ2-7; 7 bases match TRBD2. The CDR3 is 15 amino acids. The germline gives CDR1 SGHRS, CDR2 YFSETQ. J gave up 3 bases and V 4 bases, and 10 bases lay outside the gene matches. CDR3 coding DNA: TGCGCCAGCAGCCCCCGGGGGGAGATGGGCTACGAGCAGTACTTC. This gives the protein CASSPRGEMGYEQYF. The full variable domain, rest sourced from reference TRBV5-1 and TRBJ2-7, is KAGVTQTPRYLIKTRGQQVTLSCSPISGHRSVSWYQQTPGQGLQFLFEYFSETQRNKGNFPGRFSGRQFSNSRSEMNVSTLELGDSALYLCASSPRGEMGYEQYFGPGTRLTVT.

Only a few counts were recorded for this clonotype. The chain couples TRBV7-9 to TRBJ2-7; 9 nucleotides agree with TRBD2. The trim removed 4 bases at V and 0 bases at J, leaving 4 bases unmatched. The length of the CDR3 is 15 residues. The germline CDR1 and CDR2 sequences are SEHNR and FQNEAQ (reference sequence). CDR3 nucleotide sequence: TGTGCCAGCAGCTCCGGGACTAGCTACTCCTACGAGCAGTACTTC. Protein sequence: CASSSGTSYSYEQYF.

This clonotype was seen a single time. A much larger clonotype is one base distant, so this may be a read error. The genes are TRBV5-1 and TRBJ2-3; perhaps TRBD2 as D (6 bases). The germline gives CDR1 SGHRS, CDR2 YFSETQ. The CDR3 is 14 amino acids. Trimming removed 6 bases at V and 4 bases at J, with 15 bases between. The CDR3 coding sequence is TGCGCCAGCAACCCGGGAGTGGGCTCAGATACGCAGTATTTT. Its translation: CASNPGVGSDTQYF.

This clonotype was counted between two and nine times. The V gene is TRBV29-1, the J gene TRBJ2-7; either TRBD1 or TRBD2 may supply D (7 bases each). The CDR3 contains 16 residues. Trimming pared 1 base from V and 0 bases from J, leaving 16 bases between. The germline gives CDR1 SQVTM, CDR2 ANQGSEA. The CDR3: CSVEVRGGRGSYEQYF. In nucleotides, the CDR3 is TGCAGCGTTGAAGTCAGGGGGGGGCGCGGCTCCTACGAGCAGTACTTC.

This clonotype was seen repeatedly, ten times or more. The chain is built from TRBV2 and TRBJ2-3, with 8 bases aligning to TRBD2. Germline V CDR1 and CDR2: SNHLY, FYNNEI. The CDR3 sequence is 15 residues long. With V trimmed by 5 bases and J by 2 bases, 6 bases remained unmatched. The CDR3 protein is CASSRSGLVTDTQYF. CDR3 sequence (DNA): TGTGCCAGCAGTCGCTCGGGACTAGTCACAGATACGCAGTATTTT.

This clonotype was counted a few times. CDR3 amino acids: CASSWRLYTQYF. DNA of the CDR3: TGTGCCAGCAGTTGGAGACTGTACACGCAGTATTTT. The chain employs TRBV28 and TRBJ2-3; D is unresolved. Trimming removed 4 bases at V and 9 bases at J, with 11 bases between. Germline assignment: CDR1 MDHEN and CDR2 SYDVKM. This CDR3 comprises 12 residues.

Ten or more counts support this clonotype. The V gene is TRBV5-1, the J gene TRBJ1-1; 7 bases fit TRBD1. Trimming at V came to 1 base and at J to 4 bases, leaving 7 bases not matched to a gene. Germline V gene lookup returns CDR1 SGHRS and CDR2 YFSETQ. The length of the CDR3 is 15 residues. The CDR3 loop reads CASSLRGGSGTEAFF. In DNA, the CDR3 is TGCGCCAGCAGCTTGCGAGGGGGCTCTGGCACTGAAGCTTTCTTT.

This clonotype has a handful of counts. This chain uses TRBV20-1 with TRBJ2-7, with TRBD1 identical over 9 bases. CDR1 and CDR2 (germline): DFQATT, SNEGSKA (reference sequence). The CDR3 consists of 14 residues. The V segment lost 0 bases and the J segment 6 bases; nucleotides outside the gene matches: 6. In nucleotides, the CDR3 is TGCAGTGCTAGAGACCGGGACAGGGTTACCGAGCAGTACTTC. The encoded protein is CSARDRDRVTEQYF.

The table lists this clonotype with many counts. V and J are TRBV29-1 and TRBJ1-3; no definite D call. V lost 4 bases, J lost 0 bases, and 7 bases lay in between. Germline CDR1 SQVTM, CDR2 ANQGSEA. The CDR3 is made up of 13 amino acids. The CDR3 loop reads CSVGVLSGNTIYF. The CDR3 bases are TGCAGCGTTGGAGTCCTCTCTGGAAACACCATATATTTT.

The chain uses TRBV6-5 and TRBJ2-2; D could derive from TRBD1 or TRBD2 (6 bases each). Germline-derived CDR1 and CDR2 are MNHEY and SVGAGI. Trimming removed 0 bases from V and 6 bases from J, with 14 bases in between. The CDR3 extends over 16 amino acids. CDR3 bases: TGTGCCAGCAGTTACTCCGGGGGCGCTGTATCCGGGGAGCTGTTTTTT. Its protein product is CASSYSGGAVSGELFF.

The CDR3 coding sequence is TGCGCCAGCAGCCAAGCACACAGAAACTATGGCTACACCTTC. Its translation is CASSQAHRNYGYTF. The chain couples TRBV4-3 to TRBJ1-2; no reliable D call. CDR3 size: 14 residues. The germline CDR1 and CDR2 sequences are LGHNA and YSLEER. The V and J ends lost 1 base and 2 bases respectively, with 8 bases between them.

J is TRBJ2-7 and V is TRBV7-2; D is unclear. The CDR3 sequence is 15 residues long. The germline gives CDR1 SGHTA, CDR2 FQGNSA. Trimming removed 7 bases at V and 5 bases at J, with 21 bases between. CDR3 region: CASTIGPRQGHEQYF. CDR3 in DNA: TGTGCCAGCACCATAGGACCGCGTCAAGGGCACGAGCAGTACTTC.

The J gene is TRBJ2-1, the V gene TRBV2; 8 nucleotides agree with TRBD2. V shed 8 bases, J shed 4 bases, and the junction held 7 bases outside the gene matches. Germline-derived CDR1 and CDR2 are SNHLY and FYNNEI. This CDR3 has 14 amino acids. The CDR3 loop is CASVGGASYNEQFF. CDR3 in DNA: TGTGCCAGCGTCGGGGGGGCCTCGTACAATGAGCAGTTCTTC.

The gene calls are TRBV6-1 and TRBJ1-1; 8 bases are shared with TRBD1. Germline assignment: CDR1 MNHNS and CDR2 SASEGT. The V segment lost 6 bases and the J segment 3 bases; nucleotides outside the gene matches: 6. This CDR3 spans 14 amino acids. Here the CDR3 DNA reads TGTGCCAGCAGCTCCAGGGGGCCTTACACTGAAGCTTTCTTT. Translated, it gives CASSSRGPYTEAFF.

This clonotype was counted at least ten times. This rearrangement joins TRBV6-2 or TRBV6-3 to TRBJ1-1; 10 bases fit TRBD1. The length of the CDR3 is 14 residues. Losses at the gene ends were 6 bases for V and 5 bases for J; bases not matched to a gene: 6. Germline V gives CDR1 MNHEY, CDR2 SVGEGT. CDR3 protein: CASSLGQGITEAFF. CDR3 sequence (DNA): TGTGCCAGCAGCTTGGGACAGGGGATAACTGAAGCTTTCTTT.

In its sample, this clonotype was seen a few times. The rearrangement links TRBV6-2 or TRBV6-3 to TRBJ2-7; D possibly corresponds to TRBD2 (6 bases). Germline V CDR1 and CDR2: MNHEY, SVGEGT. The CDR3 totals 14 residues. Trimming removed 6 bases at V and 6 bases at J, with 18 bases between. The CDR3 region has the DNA TGTGCCAGCAGACCCGGTAGCGGCAGGCGCGAGCAGTACTTC. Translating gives CASRPGSGRREQYF.

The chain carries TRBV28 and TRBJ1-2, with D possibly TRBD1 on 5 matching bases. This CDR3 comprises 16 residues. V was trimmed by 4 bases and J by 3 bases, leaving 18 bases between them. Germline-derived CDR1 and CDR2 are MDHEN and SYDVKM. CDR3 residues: CASSWHQGSRDYGYTF. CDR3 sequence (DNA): TGTGCCAGCAGTTGGCATCAGGGTTCCAGGGACTATGGCTACACCTTC.

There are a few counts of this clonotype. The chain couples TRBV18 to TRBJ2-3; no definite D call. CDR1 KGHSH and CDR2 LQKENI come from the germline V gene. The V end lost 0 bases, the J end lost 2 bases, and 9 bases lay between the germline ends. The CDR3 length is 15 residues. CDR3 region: CASSPPLGNTDTQYF. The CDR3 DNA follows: TGTGCCAGCTCACCACCCTTAGGGAACACAGATACGCAGTATTTT.

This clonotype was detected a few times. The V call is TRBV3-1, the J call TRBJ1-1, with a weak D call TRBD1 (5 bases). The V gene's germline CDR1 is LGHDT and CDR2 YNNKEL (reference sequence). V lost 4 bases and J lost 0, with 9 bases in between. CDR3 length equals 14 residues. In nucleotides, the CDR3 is TGTGCCAGCAGCCGTGGACATATGAACACTGAAGCTTTCTTT. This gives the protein CASSRGHMNTEAFF.